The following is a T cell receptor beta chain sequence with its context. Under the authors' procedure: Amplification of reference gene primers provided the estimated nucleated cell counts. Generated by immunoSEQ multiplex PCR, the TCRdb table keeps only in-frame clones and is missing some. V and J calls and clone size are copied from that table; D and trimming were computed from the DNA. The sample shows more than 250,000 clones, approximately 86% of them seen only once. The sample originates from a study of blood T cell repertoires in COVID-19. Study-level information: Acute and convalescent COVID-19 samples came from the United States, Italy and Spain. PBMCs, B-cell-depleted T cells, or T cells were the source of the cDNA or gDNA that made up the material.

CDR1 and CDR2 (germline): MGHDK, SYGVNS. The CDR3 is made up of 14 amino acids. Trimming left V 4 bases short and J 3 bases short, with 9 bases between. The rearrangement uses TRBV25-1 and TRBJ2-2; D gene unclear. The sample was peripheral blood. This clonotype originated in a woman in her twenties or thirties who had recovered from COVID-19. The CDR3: CASSGQTHTGELFF. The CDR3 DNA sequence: TGTGCCAGCAGTGGTCAGACTCACACCGGGGAGCTGTTTTTT.